One sample yielded the 3 T cell receptor beta chains listed below, sequenced in a study of radiation and T cells in renal cell carcinoma. As to treatment: treatment-naive control, cytoreductive nephrectomy. Assay used: immunoSEQ multiplex PCR; TCRdb lists only in-frame clones, some missing. The data show about 25,000 clones, nearly 60% seen once. Specimen: tumor tissue, collected from a patient whose treatment was nephrectomy without radiotherapy. The receptors come from a man aged 35-49 years with renal cell carcinoma.

There are a few counts of this clone. CDR3 protein: CASSASTGGRNTEAFF. CDR3 bases: TGTGCCAGCAGCGCATCGACAGGGGGCCGGAACACTGAAGCTTTCTTT. The chain recombines TRBV27 with TRBJ1-1; the match to TRBD1 covers 10 bases. Germline CDR1 and CDR2: MNHEY and SMNVEV (reference sequence). J gave up 1 base and V 6 bases, and 8 bases lay outside the gene matches. This CDR3 spans 16 amino acids.

This rearrangement joins TRBV7-2 to TRBJ1-1; D ambiguous. The V gene's germline CDR1 is SGHTA and CDR2 FQGNSA. The CDR3 runs to 14 residues. Trimming stripped 3 bases from V and 1 base from J, with 9 bases between. CDR3 in amino acids: CASSLGGSNTEAFF. CDR3 in DNA: TGTGCCAGCAGCTTGGGCGGCTCGAACACTGAAGCTTTCTTT.

This chain links TRBV5-5 with TRBJ1-1, with D possibly TRBD1 on 6 matching bases. The CDR3 length is 16 residues. Trimming took off 1 base at V and 7 bases at J, with 20 bases between the two ends. Germline-derived CDR1 and CDR2 are SGHKS and YYEKEE (reference sequence). The CDR3 DNA is TGTGCCAGCAGCTTGCGGGGCGGGGGCTTAGAGATTGAAGCTTTCTTT. Amino acids: CASSLRGGGLEIEAFF.